This paragraph reports one TCR beta chain. Which antigen it targets is not known. No base qualities exist here, and no much larger clone lies one base off it. Ficoll-Paque density gradient centrifugation was used to isolate PBMCs. This specimen comes from a study of T-cell memory formation after mild COVID-19 (dated by TCRdb to the early 2020s). In the study overall: TCR sequence clusters from the two donors were largely donor specific. In a couple of donors, T-cell clones that expanded and contracted after mild COVID-19 were followed by sequencing TCRalpha and TCRbeta repertoires longitudinally. The cohort comprised two young, previously healthy adult volunteers, one female and one male. What the study reported, not specific to this receptor: Contracting CD4+ clones were found mainly in CM and EM memory subsets, while CD8+ clones were enriched in EMRA. Balanced CD4/CD8 phenotypes were observed for clones contracting from day 15 to 85, whereas a bias towards CD4+ was observed for a second wave of clones expanding from day 15 to 37. Only a couple of mild cases were covered by the study, and larger cohorts that include severe cases with pre-infection samples were considered necessary. Some responding clones were detected in pre-infection memory, which suggested that pre-existing cross-reactive memory T cells had joined the SARS-CoV-2 response. The second-wave clones that peaked on day 37 were not confirmed to be SARS-CoV-2 specific.

TCRdb shows the sequencer as Illumina NovaSeq 6000. TCRalpha and TCRbeta cDNA libraries were constructed by 5'RACE with constant-segment primers, with sample barcodes and unique molecular identifiers being introduced. Trizol reagent was used to extract RNA from every sample. Library amplification was performed in two PCR steps, and a second sample barcode and Illumina TruSeq adapters were introduced in the second step. Libraries were sequenced on an Illumina NovaSeq with 2 x 150 bp paired-end reads. The study's processing was this. Reads were demultiplexed and collapsed into UMI-guided consensus sequences with migec v1.2.7. Using mixcr v2.1.11, UMI consensuses were aligned to TRA and TRB V and J templates and then assembled into clonotypes. A clonotype was counted as expanded or contracted only if both edgeR and NoisET called the change significant, with noise models trained on biological replicates. For edgeR calls, the cutoffs were a false discovery rate-adjusted p below 0.01 and a log2 fold-change threshold of 1. As an exploratory analysis of dynamics, max-normalized trajectories of the 1000 most abundant clonotypes were examined by PCA with hierarchical clustering. Separately sequenced CD4+ and CD8+ repertoires were used to assign a CD4 or CD8 phenotype to each responding clone. The public reads were reanalyzed by TCRdb: fastp trimming at Q25, MiXCR alignment, in-frame beta chains only. Every CDR3 protein is listed once, alongside the most common genes and DNA of its rows. The V and J calls shown here were made by TCRdb, not taken from the authors' results. The table for this sample lists more than 150,000 distinct CDR3 sequences; around a sixth of them were counted only once. Roughly 4.3% of the sample goes to the ten largest clones.

According to the germline V gene, CDR1 reads SGDLS and CDR2 reads YYNGEE. Clipping removes 3 bases from V and 0 bases from J, with 2 as the unmatched junction base count. The CDR3 spans 15 residues, from the cysteine through the phenylalanine. The kept DNA is CDR3 alone, 45 bases in frame from the first base. The sequence was obtained from a man aged 18 to 29 who had mild COVID-19 (a few samples of this study predate the infection). The sample titles of this study are shuffled in the database, so cell type and time point are left out; the donor was told from shared clones. Sequenced sample: PBMCs or a T cell subset sorted from them (not recorded which). The chain was built from TRBV9 and TRBJ2-1; TRBD1 fits 8 bases in the junction. The nucleotide sequence reads TGTGCCAGCAGCGAACAGGGGGGCTCCTACAATGAGCAGTTCTTC. Translated, this gives CASSEQGGSYNEQFF.